This T cell receptor (beta chain) stems from a study of regulatory T cells in long-lasting Graves disease listed by TCRdb under 2021. About the investigation overall: In the newly diagnosed Graves' disease group, patients had been taking antithyroid drugs for less than 3 months. A total of about 33 samples underwent TCR sequencing, from about 13 patients with persistent Graves' disease and roughly 20 patients with newly diagnosed Graves' disease. This study used TCR sequencing and RNA sequencing of peripheral blood to compare persistent Graves' disease patients against newly diagnosed Graves' disease patients. The study was registered as a clinical trial and conducted in China.

Study-level results and caveats: Persistent disease showed preferential use of TRBV28, TRBJ1-2 and TRBJ2-5, whereas newly diagnosed disease favored TRBV20-1 and TRBJ2-1. The authors noted that the small sample size was a limitation that may lower accuracy. More public clonotypes were shared among persistent patients (2,741) than among newly diagnosed patients (under 1,000). The study examined only peripheral blood because the primary lesion, thyroid tissue, could not be accessed. Lower TCR Shannon entropy and fewer highly expanded clones were observed in persistent Graves' disease patients than in newly diagnosed patients, which suggested clonal expansion. Sequencing and analysis were restricted to the TCR beta chain.

The junction shows trimming of 2 bases on V and 0 bases on J, and the gene matches do not reach 4 bases of it. Reading the germline V gene gives CDR1 SQVTM and CDR2 ANQGSEA. The CDR3 holds 17 amino acids from the cysteine to the phenylalanine. The read is trimmed to its CDR3 DNA, 51 bases read in frame from base 1. There are a few counts of this clonotype. This clone's antigen is unknown. The input lacks base qualities; no much larger clone sits a single base away. The library was produced with multiplex PCR. TCRdb lists the instrument as Illumina HiSeq 4000. CDR3 regions were amplified by Arm-PCR with iRepertoire HTBI primers to construct TCR beta libraries. Before sequencing, the PCR products underwent gel purification. Processing in the source paper ran as follows. Gene usage analysis of CDR3 amino acid clonotypes relied on the 60 to 65 TRBV and 13 to 15 TRBJ segments identified across samples. COPE and FqMerger were used to merge filtered high-quality paired reads into contigs. BLAST was used to align contigs to the IMGT TRBV, TRBD and TRBJ reference genes, and CDR3 was defined following IMGT. Any clonotype with a frequency above 0.1% was counted as a highly expanded clone. Shannon entropy served as the measure of repertoire diversity, while the Gini coefficient captured V-J evenness. A clonotype found in more than one individual was treated as public. TCRdb trimmed public reads at Q25 via fastp, called clones via MiXCR and kept in-frame beta chains. Identical CDR3 proteins give one entry, which carries the most common genes and DNA. The V and J calls shown here were made by TCRdb, not taken from the authors' results. For this sample the table gives over 300,000 distinct CDR3 sequences, of which around a sixth were detected only once. About a fifth of the sample lies in the top ten.

Taken with the paper, the label for time point translates to: newly diagnosed GD, antithyroid drugs for less than 3 months. For both TCR sequencing and RNA sequencing, RNA was extracted from PBMCs in TRIzol. The diagnosis of Graves' disease was made according to American Thyroid Association guidelines. Recruitment of patients was carried out at an endocrinology department in Xi'an, China. From each patient, 7.5 to 10 milliliters of peripheral blood was collected into an EDTA anticoagulant tube. Ficoll Paque Plus density gradient separation was used to isolate PBMCs, and no further T cell sorting was done. An Agilent 2100 Bioanalyzer and agarose gel were used to assess RNA quality, and a NanoDrop 2000 was used to measure RNA concentration.

Recombination linked TRBV29-1 to TRBJ2-6; TRBD1 agrees with 10 junctional bases. The receptor comes from a female donor with Graves disease. The sequencing here drew on peripheral blood mononuclear cells (PBMCs), taken at new diagnosis, from a patient treated with antithyroid drugs. Here is the DNA: TGCAGCGTTGAATCGGGACAGGGGCACTCTGGGGCCAACGTCCTGACTTTC. It encodes CSVESGQGHSGANVLTF.